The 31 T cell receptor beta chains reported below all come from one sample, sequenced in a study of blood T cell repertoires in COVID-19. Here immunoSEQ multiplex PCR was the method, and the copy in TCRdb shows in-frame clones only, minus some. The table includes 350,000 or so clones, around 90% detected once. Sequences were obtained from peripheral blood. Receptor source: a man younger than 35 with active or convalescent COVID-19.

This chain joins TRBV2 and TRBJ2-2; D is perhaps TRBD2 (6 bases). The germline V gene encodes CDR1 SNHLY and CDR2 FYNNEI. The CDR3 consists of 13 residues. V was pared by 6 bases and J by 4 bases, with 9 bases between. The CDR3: CASRYGGTGELFF. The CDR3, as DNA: TGTGCCAGCAGATACGGGGGCACCGGGGAGCTGTTTTTT.

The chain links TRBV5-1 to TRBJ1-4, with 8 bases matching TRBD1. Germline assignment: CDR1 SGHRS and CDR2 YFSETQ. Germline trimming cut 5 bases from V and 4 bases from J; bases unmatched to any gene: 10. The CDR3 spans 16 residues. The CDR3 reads CASRLTTGVSNEKLFF. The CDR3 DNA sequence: TGCGCCAGCAGACTCACGACAGGGGTCAGTAATGAAAAACTGTTTTTT.

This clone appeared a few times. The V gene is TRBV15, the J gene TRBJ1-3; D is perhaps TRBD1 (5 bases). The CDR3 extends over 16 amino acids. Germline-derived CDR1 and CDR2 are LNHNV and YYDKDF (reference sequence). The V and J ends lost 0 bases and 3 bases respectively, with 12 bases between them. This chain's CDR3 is CATSRDPSGGGNTIYF. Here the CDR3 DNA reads TGTGCCACCAGCAGAGATCCCTCCGGGGGTGGAAACACCATATATTTT.

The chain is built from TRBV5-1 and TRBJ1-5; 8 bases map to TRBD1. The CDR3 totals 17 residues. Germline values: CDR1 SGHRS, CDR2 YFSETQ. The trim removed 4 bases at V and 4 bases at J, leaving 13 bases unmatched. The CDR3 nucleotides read TGCGCCAGCAGCCCTGAAGGTGGACAGGGTCGAAATCAGCCCCAGCATTTT. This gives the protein CASSPEGGQGRNQPQHF.

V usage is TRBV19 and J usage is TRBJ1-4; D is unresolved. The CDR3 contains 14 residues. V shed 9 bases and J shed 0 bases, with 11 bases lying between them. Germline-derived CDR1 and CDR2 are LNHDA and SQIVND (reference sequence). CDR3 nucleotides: TGTGCCAGCTCCCACAGAGCAACTAATGAAAAACTGTTTTTT. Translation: CASSHRATNEKLFF.

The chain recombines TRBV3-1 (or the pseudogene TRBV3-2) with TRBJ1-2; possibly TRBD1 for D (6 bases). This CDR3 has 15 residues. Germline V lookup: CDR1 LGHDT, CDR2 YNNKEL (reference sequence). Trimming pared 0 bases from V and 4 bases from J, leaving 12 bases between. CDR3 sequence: CASSQDRTARYGYTF. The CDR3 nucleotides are TGTGCCAGCAGCCAAGACAGGACAGCCCGCTATGGCTACACCTTC.

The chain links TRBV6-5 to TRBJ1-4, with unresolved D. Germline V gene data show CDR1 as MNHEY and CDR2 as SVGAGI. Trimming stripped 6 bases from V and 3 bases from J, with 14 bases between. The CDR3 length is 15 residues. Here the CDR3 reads CASSLLGSSNEKLFF. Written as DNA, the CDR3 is TGTGCCAGCAGCCTATTGGGCTCCTCTAATGAAAAACTGTTTTTT.

The CDR3 sequence is CASSVIADSGNTIYF. The CDR3 DNA sequence: TGTGCCAGCAGCGTCATAGCCGACTCTGGAAACACCATATATTTT. The V call is TRBV3-1 (or the pseudogene TRBV3-2), the J call TRBJ1-3; no definite D call. The V end was cut by 5 bases, the J end by 0 bases, with 11 bases between. This CDR3 contains 15 residues. Per the germline V gene, CDR1 is LGHDT and CDR2 is YNNKEL (reference sequence).

CDR3 loop: CATSAPGTSGRNEQFF. The CDR3 DNA reads as TGTGCCACCAGTGCCCCCGGCACTAGCGGGAGAAATGAGCAGTTCTTC. The V and J genes are TRBV24-1 and TRBJ2-1; TRBD2 matches 11 bases. J gave up 7 bases and V 5 bases, and 9 bases lay outside the gene matches. The germline CDR1 and CDR2 sequences are KGHDR and SFDVKD. The length of the CDR3 is 16 residues.

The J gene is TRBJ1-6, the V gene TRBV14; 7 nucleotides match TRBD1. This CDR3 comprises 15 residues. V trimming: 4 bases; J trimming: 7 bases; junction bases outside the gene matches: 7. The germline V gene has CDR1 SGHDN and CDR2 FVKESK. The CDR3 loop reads CASSRDRVRNSPLHF. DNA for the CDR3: TGTGCCAGCAGCCGCGACAGGGTCCGGAATTCACCCCTCCACTTT. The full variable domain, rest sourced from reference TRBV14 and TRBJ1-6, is EAGVTQFPSHSVIEKGQTVTLRCDPISGHDNLYWYRRVMGKEIKFLLHFVKESKQDESGMPNNRFLAERTGGTYSTLKVQPAELEDSGVYFCASSRDRVRNSPLHFGNGTRLTVT.

The CDR3 DNA sequence: TGTGCCAGCAGCTTACAACGCAGCCAGCGGGAACGGAACACCGGGGAGCTGTTTTTT. It codes for CASSLQRSQRERNTGELFF. The rearrangement links TRBV13 to TRBJ2-2; TRBD2 matches at 7 bases. The CDR3 has 19 residues. The junction had 13 bases not matched to a gene; V was cut back by 2 bases and J by 1 base. Germline V gene sequence: CDR1 PRHDT, CDR2 FYEKMQ (reference sequence).

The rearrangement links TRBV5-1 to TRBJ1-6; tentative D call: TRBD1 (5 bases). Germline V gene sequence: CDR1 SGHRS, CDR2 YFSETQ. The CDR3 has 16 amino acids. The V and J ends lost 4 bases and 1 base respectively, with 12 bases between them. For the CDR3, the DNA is TGCGCCAGCAGCGTCAGGGAGGAATCCTATAATTCACCCCTCCACTTT. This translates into CASSVREESYNSPLHF.

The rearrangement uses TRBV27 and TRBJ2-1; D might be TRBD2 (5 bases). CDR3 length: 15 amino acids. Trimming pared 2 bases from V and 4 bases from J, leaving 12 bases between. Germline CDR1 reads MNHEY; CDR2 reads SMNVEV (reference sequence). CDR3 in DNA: TGTGCCAGCAGTTTAAGCGGTAACCATTACAATGAGCAGTTCTTC. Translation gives CASSLSGNHYNEQFF.

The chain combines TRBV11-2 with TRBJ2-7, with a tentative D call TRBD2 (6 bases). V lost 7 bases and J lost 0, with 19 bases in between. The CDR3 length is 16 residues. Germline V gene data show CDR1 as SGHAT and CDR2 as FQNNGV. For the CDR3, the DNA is TGTGCCAGCACCCCGAGTGAGACTAGGGCCTCCTACGAGCAGTACTTC. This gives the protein CASTPSETRASYEQYF.

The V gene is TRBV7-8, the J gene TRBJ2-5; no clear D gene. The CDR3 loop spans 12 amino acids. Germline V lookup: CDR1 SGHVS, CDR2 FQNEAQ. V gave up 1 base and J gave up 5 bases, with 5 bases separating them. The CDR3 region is CASSLVAETQYF. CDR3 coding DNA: TGTGCCAGCAGCTTAGTAGCCGAGACCCAGTACTTC.

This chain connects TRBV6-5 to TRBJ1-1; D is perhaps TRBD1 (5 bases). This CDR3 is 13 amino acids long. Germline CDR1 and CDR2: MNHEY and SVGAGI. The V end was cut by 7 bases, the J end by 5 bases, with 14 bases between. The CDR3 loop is CASIEDNWTEAFF. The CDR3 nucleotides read TGTGCCAGCATCGAGGACAATTGGACTGAAGCTTTCTTT.

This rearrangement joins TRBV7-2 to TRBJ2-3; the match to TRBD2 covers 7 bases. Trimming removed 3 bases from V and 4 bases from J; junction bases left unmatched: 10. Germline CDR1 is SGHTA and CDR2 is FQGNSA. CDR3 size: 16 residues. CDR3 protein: CASSLIAGVYPDTQYF. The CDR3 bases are TGTGCCAGCAGCTTGATAGCGGGTGTATACCCAGATACGCAGTATTTT. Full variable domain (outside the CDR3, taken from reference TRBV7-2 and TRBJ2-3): GAGVSQSPSNKVTEKGKDVELRCDPISGHTALYWYRQSLGQGLEFLIYFQGNSAPDKSGLPSDRFSAERTGGSVSTLTIQRTQQEDSAVYLCASSLIAGVYPDTQYFGPGTRLTVL.

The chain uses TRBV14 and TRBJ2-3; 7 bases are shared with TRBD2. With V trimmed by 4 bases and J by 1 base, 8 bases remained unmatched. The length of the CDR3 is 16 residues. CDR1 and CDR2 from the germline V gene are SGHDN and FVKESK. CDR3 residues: CASSPMGGSRTDTQYF. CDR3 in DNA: TGTGCCAGCAGCCCGATGGGCGGGAGCCGCACAGATACGCAGTATTTT.

The CDR3: CATSTAGENYGYTF. The DNA of the CDR3 is TGTGCCACCAGTACGGCAGGTGAAAACTATGGCTACACCTTC. The chain joins TRBV24-1 to TRBJ1-2; D call uncertain. The CDR3 extends over 14 amino acids. Germline CDR1 KGHDR, CDR2 SFDVKD. The germline V and J ends were trimmed by 6 bases and 2 bases, with 12 bases remaining between them.

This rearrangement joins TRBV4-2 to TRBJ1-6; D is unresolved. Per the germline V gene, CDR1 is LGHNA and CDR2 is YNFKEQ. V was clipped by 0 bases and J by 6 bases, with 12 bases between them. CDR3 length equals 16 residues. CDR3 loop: CASSQENGYSNSPLHF. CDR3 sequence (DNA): TGTGCCAGCAGCCAAGAGAATGGCTACAGTAATTCACCCCTCCACTTT.

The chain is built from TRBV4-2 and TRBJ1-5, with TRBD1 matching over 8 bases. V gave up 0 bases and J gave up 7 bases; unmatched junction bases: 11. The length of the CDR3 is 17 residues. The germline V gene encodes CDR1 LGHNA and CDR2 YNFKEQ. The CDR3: CASSQETGGTVGQPQHF. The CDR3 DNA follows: TGTGCCAGCAGCCAAGAAACAGGGGGTACGGTAGGCCAGCCCCAGCATTTT.

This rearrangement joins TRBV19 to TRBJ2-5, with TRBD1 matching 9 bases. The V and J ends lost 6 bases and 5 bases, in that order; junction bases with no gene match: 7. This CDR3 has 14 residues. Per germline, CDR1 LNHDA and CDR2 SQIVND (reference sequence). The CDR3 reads CASSGTGSDETQYF. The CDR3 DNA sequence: TGTGCCAGTAGCGGGACAGGGTCAGATGAGACCCAGTACTTC. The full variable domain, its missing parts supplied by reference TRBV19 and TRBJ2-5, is DGGITQSPKYLFRKEGQNVTLSCEQNLNHDAMYWYRQDPGQGLRLIYYSQIVNDFQKGDIAEGYSVSREKKESFPLTVTSAQKNPTAFYLCASSGTGSDETQYFGPGTRLLVL.

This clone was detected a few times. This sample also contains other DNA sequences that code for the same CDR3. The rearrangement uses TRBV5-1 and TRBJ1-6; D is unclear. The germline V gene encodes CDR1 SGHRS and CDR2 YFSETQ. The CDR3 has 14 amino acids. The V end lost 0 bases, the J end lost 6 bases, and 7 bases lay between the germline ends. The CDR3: CASSLDPGNSPLHF. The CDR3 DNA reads TGCGCCAGCAGCTTGGATCCGGGTAATTCACCCCTCCACTTT.

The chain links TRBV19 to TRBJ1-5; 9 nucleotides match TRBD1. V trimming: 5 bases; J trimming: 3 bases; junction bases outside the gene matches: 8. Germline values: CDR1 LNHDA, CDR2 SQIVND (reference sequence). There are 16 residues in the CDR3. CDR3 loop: CASSGERTGDNQPQHF. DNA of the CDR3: TGTGCCAGTAGTGGGGAACGGACAGGGGACAATCAGCCCCAGCATTTT.

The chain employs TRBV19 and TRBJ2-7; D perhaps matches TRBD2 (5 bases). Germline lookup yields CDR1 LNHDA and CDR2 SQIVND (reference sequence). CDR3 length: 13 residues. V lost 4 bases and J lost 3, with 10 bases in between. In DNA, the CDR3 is TGTGCCAGTAGTAGAACGGGATACTACGAGCAGTACTTC. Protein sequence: CASSRTGYYEQYF. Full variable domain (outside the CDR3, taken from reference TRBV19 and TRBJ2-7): DGGITQSPKYLFRKEGQNVTLSCEQNLNHDAMYWYRQDPGQGLRLIYYSQIVNDFQKGDIAEGYSVSREKKESFPLTVTSAQKNPTAFYLCASSRTGYYEQYFGPGTRLTVT.

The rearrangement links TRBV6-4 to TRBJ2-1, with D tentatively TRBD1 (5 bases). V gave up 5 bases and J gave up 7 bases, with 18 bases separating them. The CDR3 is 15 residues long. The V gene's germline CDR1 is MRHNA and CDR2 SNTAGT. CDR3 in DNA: TGTGCCAGCAGTCAAGGCGACAGTTTTACAAATGAGCAGTTCTTC. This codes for CASSQGDSFTNEQFF.

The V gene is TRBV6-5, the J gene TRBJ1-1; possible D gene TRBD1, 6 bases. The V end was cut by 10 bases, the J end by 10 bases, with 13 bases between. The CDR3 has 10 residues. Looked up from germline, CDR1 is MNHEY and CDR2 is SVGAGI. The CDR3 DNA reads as TGTGCCATTTCGGACAGCCGAGCTTTCTTT. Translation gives CAISDSRAFF.

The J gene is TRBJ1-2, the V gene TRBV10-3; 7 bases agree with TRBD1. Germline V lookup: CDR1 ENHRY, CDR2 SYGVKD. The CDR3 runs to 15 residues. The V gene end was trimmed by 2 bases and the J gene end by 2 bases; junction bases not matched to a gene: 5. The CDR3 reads CAISEPGQRNYGYTF. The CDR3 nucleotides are TGTGCCATCAGTGAGCCGGGACAGCGGAACTATGGCTACACCTTC.

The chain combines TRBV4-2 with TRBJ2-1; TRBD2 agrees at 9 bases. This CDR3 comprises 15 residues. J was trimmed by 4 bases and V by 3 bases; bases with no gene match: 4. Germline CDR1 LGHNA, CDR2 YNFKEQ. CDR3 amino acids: CASSQGSGGYNEQFF. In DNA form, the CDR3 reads TGTGCCAGCAGCCAGGGTAGCGGGGGATACAATGAGCAGTTCTTC.

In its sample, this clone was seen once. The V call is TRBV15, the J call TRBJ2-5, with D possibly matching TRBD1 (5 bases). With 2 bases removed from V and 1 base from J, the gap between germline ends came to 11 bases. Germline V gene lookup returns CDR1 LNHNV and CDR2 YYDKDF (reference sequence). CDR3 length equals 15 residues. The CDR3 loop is CATSRSAGPQETQYF. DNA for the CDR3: TGTGCCACCAGCAGATCGGCAGGGCCCCAAGAGACCCAGTACTTC.

CDR3 sequence: CASSPGLAGNEQFF. CDR3 sequence (DNA): TGTGCCAGCAGCCCGGGACTAGCGGGGAATGAGCAGTTCTTC. This rearrangement joins TRBV7-3 to TRBJ2-1; 13 bases align to TRBD2. This CDR3 comprises 14 residues. With 5 bases clipped from V and 7 bases from J, the junction kept 2 bases outside the gene matches. The V gene's germline CDR1 is SGHTA and CDR2 FQGTGA.